In this sample, the clone carrying this T cell receptor beta chain turned up many times. The data are from a study of T cells in Graves' hyperthyroidism and ophthalmopathy. RNA transcripts gave rise to amplified TCR beta CDR3 regions. The HTBI primer set served for first-round RT-PCR of the TCR CDR3. TCRdb used MiXCR to reprocess the multiplex PCR reads, holding one entry per CDR3 protein. The sample holds hundreds of thousands of distinct CDR3 sequences, over 12% seen once. Germline values: CDR1 GTSNPN, CDR2 SVGIG (reference sequence). This CDR3 is built from 12 residues. The V end lost 2 bases, the J end lost 4 bases, and 5 bases lay between the germline ends.

This sequence was found in a woman in her thirties or forties with Graves' ophthalmopathy. Sequenced input: blood. The rearrangement links TRBV30 to TRBJ2-2, with D unresolved. This CDR3 reads CAWSPGTGELFF. DNA of the CDR3: TGTGCCTGGAGTCCGGGCACCGGGGAGCTGTTTTTT.